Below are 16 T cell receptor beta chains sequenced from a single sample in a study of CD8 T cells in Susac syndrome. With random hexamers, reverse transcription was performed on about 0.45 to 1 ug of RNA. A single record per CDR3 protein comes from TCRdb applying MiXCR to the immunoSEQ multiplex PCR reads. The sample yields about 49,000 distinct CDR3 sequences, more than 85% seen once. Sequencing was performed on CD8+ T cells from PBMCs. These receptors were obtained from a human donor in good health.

CDR3 amino acids: CASSPSLMRIGPYEQYF. In DNA, the CDR3 is TGTGCCAGCAGCCCCTCCCTTATGCGGATAGGCCCCTACGAGCAGTACTTC. This chain joins TRBV3-1 and TRBJ2-7, with no clear D. Trimming left V 4 bases short and J 2 bases short, with 21 bases between. This CDR3 is 17 amino acids long. Looked up from germline, CDR1 is LGHDT and CDR2 is YNNKEL (reference sequence).

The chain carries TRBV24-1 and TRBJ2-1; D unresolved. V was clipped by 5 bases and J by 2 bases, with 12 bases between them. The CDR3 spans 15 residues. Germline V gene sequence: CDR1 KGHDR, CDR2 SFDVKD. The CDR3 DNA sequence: TGTGCCACCAGTGGCCGTAGCAGCGCCTACAATGAGCAGTTCTTC. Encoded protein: CATSGRSSAYNEQFF.

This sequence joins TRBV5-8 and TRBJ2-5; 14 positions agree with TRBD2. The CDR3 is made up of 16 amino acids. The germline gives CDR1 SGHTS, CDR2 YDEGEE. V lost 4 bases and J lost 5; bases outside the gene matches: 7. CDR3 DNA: TGTGCCAGCAGCGAGGGACTAGCGGGAGTCGCGGAGACCCAGTACTTC. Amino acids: CASSEGLAGVAETQYF.

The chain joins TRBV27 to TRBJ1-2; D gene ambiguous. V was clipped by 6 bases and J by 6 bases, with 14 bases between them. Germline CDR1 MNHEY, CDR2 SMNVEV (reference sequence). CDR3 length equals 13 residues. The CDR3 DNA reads TGTGCCAGCAGGGGCCGCCCGAGCGATGGCTACACCTTC. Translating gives CASRGRPSDGYTF.

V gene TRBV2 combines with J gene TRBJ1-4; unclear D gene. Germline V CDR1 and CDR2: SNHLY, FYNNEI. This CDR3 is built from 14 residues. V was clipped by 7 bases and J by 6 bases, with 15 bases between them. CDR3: CASIDILRDEKLFF. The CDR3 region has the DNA TGTGCCAGCATTGACATCCTCAGAGATGAAAAACTGTTTTTT. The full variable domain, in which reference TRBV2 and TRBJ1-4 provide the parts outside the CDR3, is EPEVTQTPSHQVTQMGQEVILRCVPISNHLYFYWYRQILGQKVEFLVSFYNNEISEKSEIFDDQFSVERPDGSNFTLKIRSTKLEDSAMYFCASIDILRDEKLFFGSGTQLSVL.

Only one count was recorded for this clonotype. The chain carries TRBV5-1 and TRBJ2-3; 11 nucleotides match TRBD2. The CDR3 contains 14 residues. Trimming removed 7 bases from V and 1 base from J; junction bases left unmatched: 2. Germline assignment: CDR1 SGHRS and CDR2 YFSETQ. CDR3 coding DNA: TGCGCCAGCGTACTAGCGGGAGGCACAGATACGCAGTATTTT. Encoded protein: CASVLAGGTDTQYF.

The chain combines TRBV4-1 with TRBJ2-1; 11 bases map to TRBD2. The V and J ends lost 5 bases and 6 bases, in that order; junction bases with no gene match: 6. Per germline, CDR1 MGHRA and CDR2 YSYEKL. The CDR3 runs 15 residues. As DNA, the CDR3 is TGCGCCAGCAGCTCCGGGACTAGCGGCCTCAATGAGCAGTTCTTC. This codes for CASSSGTSGLNEQFF.

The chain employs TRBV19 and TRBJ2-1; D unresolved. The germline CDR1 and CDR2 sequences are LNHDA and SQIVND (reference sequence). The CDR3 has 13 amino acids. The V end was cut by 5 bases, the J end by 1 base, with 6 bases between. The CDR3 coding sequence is TGTGCCAGTAGTGCGGCTTCCTACAATGAGCAGTTCTTC. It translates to CASSAASYNEQFF. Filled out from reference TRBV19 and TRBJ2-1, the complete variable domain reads DGGITQSPKYLFRKEGQNVTLSCEQNLNHDAMYWYRQDPGQGLRLIYYSQIVNDFQKGDIAEGYSVSREKKESFPLTVTSAQKNPTAFYLCASSAASYNEQFFGPGTRLTVL.

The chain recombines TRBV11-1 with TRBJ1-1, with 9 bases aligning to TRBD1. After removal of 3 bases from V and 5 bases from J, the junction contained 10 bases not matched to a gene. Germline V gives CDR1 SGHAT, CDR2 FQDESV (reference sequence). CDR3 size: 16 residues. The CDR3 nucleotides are TGTGCCAGCAGCTTTGGGACAGGGAGGGGAAGGACTGAAGCTTTCTTT. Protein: CASSFGTGRGRTEAFF.

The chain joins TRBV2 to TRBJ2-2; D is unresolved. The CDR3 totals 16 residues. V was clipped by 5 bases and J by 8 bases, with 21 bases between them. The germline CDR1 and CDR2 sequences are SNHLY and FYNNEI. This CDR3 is CASSRTDVQVVGELFF. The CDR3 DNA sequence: TGTGCCAGCAGTAGAACCGACGTGCAAGTTGTAGGGGAGCTGTTTTTT.

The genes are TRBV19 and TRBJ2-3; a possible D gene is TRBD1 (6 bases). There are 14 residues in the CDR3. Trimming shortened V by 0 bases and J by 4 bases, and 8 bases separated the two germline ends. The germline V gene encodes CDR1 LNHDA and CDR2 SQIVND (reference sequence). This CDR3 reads CASSIEQGSDTQYF. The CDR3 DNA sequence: TGTGCCAGTAGTATAGAACAGGGTTCAGATACGCAGTATTTT.

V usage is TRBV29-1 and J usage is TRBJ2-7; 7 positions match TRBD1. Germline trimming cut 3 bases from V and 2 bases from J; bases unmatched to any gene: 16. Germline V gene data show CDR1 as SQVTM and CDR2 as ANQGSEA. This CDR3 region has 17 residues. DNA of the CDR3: TGCAGCGTTGATGGTATCTCGGGACAGACACTTACCTACGAGCAGTACTTC. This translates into CSVDGISGQTLTYEQYF.

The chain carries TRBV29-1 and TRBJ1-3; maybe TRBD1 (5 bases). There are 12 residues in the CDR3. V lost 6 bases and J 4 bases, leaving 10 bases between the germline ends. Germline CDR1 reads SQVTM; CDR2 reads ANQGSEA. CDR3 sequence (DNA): TGCAGCGTCCCGGGGCCAGGAAACACCATATATTTT. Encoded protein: CSVPGPGNTIYF.

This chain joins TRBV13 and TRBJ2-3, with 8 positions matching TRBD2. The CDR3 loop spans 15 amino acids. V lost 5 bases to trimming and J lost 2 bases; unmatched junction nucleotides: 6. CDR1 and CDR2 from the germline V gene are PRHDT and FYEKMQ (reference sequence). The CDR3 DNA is TGTGCCAGCAGCCCCCGACTAGCGATCACAGATACGCAGTATTTT. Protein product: CASSPRLAITDTQYF.

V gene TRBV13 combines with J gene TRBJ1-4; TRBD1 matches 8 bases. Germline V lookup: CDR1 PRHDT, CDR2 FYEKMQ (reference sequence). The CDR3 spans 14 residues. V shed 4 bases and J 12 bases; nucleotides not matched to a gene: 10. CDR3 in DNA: TGTGCCAGCAGCTCCGGGACAGGCTTTCAGGAACTGTTTTTT. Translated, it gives CASSSGTGFQELFF. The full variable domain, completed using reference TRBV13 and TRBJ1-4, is AAGVIQSPRHLIKEKRETATLKCYPIPRHDTVYWYQQGPGQDPQFLISFYEKMQSDKGSIPDRFSAQQFSDYHSELNMSSLELGDSALYFCASSSGTGFQELFFGSGTQLSVL.

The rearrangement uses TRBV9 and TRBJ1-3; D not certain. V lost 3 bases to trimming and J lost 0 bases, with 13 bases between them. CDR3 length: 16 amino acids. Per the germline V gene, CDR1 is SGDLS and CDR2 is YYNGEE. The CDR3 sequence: CASSDSFGRSGNTIYF. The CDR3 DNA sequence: TGTGCCAGCAGCGACTCCTTTGGCCGCTCTGGAAACACCATATATTTT.